This record concerns one TCR beta chain sequence. These data come from a study of neoadjuvant anti-PD-1 for oral cavity cancer. Whole-study context: Before surgery, most patients got three to four biweekly 3 mg/kg nivolumab doses.

The sample's time point: after neoadjuvant nivolumab, at surgical resection. Blood cells were analyzed directly, without culture or expansion. Six replicates per PBMC sample, mostly from 400 to 500 ng of genomic DNA. Assay used: immunoSEQ multiplex PCR; TCRdb lists only in-frame clones, some missing. Seen here are over 25,000 clones, around four fifths observed once, and the top ten hold about 3.4%. The sample was PBMCs, taken after nivolumab (anti-PD-1) treatment. The sequence derives from a person between 40 and 80 years old with oral cavity squamous cell carcinoma.

CDR3 sequence reads: CASSQEPRQRNYGYTF. CDR3 bases: TGCGCCAGCAGCCAAGAGCCCAGACAGCGCAACTATGGCTACACCTTC. J is TRBJ1-2 and V is TRBV4-3, with a tentative D call TRBD1 (5 bases). The CDR3 is made up of 16 amino acids. In germline, CDR1 is LGHNA, CDR2 YSLEER. V was trimmed by 0 bases and J by 2 bases, leaving 13 bases between them.